These 27 T cell receptor beta chains originate from one sample sequenced in a study of human T cells and chemical hapten exposure. Time point defined: patch test 2, 6 weeks after DPC sensitization. As for treatment: therapeutic diphenylcyclopropenone sensitization with weekly scalp DPC. Each CDR3 protein gets one entry after TCRdb re-called the RACE reads with MiXCR. The repertoire has some 99,000 distinct CDR3 sequences, about a tenth of them found once; the top ten carry about 3%. The sample was whole blood, taken in connection with sensitization to the hapten diphenylcyclopropenone (DPC). The origin of the receptors is a woman in her thirties or forties with alopecia areata. Some clones in this sample may be carry-over from other donors' samples.

A remark on this clonotype: One end of the junction varies from germline; a read error may be responsible. V is TRBV6-5 and J is TRBJ2-7; 10 bases align to TRBD1. This CDR3 has 15 amino acids. CDR1 is MNHEY and CDR2 is SVGAGI in the germline V gene. CDR3 sequence: CASSSADRGHYDQYF. The DNA of the CDR3 is TGTGCCAGCAGTTCCGCTGACAGGGGGCACTACGATCAGTACTTC.

The rearrangement joins TRBV7-6 to TRBJ1-5; D remains ambiguous. This CDR3 comprises 16 residues. Germline-derived CDR1 and CDR2 are SGHVS and FNYEAQ. Trimming cost V 0 bases and J 4 bases, with 13 bases left between them. The DNA of the CDR3 is TGTGCCAGCAGCTTAGCGCGCGGGAGGGAGAATCAGCCCCAGCATTTT. It codes for CASSLARGRENQPQHF.

The table lists this clonotype with a count of one. The rearrangement links TRBV29-1 to TRBJ2-7; 9 bases are shared with TRBD1. CDR1 and CDR2 (germline): SQVTM, ANQGSEA. After removal of 6 bases from V and 3 bases from J, the junction contained 6 bases not matched to a gene. This CDR3 is 13 amino acids long. DNA of the CDR3: TGCAGCGTGGGTCGGGACAGGGTCTACGAGCAGTACTTC. As protein: CSVGRDRVYEQYF.

This clonotype has ten or more counts. V and J are TRBV7-2 and TRBJ2-7, with a possible D match to TRBD2 (5 bases). Trimming took off 3 bases at V and 7 bases at J, with 16 bases between the two ends. The CDR3 is 14 residues long. CDR1 is SGHTA and CDR2 is FQGNSA in the germline V gene. CDR3 nucleotides: TGTGCCAGCAGCTTGAGGGTTGATTCGGAAGAGCAGTACTTC. Translated: CASSLRVDSEEQYF.

This clonotype was counted many times. V usage is TRBV12-3 or TRBV12-4 and J usage is TRBJ1-6; D remains unclear. Trimming took off 7 bases at V and 13 bases at J, with 14 bases between the two ends. CDR3 length: 12 amino acids. The chain's CDR3 is CASTTSLGPLHF. CDR3 nucleotide sequence: TGTGCCAGCACCACTTCTTTGGGTCCCCTCCACTTT.

V is TRBV6-4 and J is TRBJ1-1, with D uncertain. Trimming took off 7 bases at V and 4 bases at J, with 19 bases between the two ends. The CDR3 contains 15 residues. Germline V gene data show CDR1 as MRHNA and CDR2 as SNTAGT. The CDR3 region is CASKRTDARGTEAFF. CDR3 in DNA: TGTGCCAGCAAAAGGACGGACGCCCGGGGCACTGAAGCTTTCTTT.

This clonotype was counted ten times or more. CDR3 protein: CASREVAKNIQYF. DNA for the CDR3: TGTGCCAGCAGGGAGGTAGCCAAAAACATTCAGTACTTC. The chain links TRBV12-3 or TRBV12-4 to TRBJ2-4, with a possible D match to TRBD2 (5 bases). V was cut by 6 bases and J by 0 bases, with 6 bases left in between. The CDR3 runs 13 residues.

The chain employs TRBV7-2 and TRBJ1-1, with D unresolved. The V gene's germline CDR1 is SGHTA and CDR2 FQGNSA. V was cut by 1 base and J by 1 base, with 4 bases left in between. The CDR3 extends over 13 amino acids. Here the CDR3 DNA reads TGTGCCAGCAGCTTAGAACCGAACACTGAAGCTTTCTTT. Protein sequence: CASSLEPNTEAFF.

The rearrangement uses TRBV20-1 and TRBJ1-1, with TRBD1 matching over 7 bases. Germline V gene data show CDR1 as DFQATT and CDR2 as SNEGSKA (reference sequence). V was pared by 6 bases and J by 0 bases, with 4 bases of the junction left unmatched. The CDR3 extends over 13 amino acids. The CDR3 DNA reads as TGCAGTGCAACAGGGGATATGAACACTGAAGCTTTCTTT. Encoded protein: CSATGDMNTEAFF.

This clonotype has ten or more counts. The gene calls are TRBV6-2 or TRBV6-3 and TRBJ2-7; 9 bases fit TRBD1. This CDR3 is 15 amino acids long. Germline V gene data show CDR1 as MNHEY and CDR2 as SVGEGT. The J segment lost 5 bases and the V segment lost 6 bases, leaving 11 bases of the junction unmatched. In DNA form, the CDR3 reads TGTGCCAGCAGACAAACGGGACAGGGTCGCCACGAGCAGTACTTC. It encodes CASRQTGQGRHEQYF.

There are a few counts of this clonotype. The chain uses TRBV6-2 or TRBV6-3 and TRBJ2-3; tentatively, D is TRBD1 (5 bases). The CDR3 length is 15 residues. The V gene lost 2 bases and the J gene lost 3 bases, with 12 bases spanning the gap. Looked up from germline, CDR1 is MNHEY and CDR2 is SVGEGT. CDR3 residues: CASSYGAGRTDTQYF. CDR3 DNA: TGTGCCAGCAGTTACGGGGCAGGGCGGACAGATACGCAGTATTTT.

In the case of this clonotype: One base away lies a much larger clone, so this may be a sequencing read error. The V call is TRBV6-2 or TRBV6-3, the J call TRBJ2-7; 9 bases align to TRBD1. Losses at the gene ends were 4 bases for V and 3 bases for J; bases not matched to a gene: 4. The CDR3 extends over 14 amino acids. CDR1 and CDR2 (germline): MNHEY, SVGEGT. The CDR3 sequence is CASSSGTGYYEQYF. CDR3 DNA sequence: TGTGCCAGCAGTTCCGGGACAGGGTACTACGAGCAGTACTTC.

Concerning this clonotype: A much larger clone is a single base away; this may be a read error. V and J are TRBV6-5 and TRBJ1-1; maybe TRBD1 (5 bases). Germline V gene data show CDR1 as MNHEY and CDR2 as SVGAGI. The CDR3 is 13 amino acids. Between the trimmed V and J ends, which lost 4 bases and 6 bases, there was a span of 12 bases. CDR3 bases: TGTGCCAGCAGTTTAGGACAACCCTCTGAAGCTTTCTTT. Amino acid sequence: CASSLGQPSEAFF.

This clonotype was seen at least ten times. V usage is TRBV6-2 or TRBV6-3 and J usage is TRBJ2-3; 8 bases match TRBD2. The CDR3 contains 15 residues. The trim removed 6 bases at V and 5 bases at J, leaving 10 bases unmatched. From germline, CDR1 is MNHEY and CDR2 SVGEGT. This CDR3 is CASSLLQAGGDTQYF. As DNA, the CDR3 is TGTGCCAGCAGCCTTCTGCAGGCGGGAGGAGATACGCAGTATTTT.

This clonotype turned up a few times. A junction boundary mismatches the germline segment, possibly from a read error. J is TRBJ2-1 and V is TRBV24-1; D may be TRBD1 (6 bases). The germline gives CDR1 KGHDR, CDR2 SFDVKD. The CDR3 is made up of 12 amino acids. The CDR3 is CATSDPGQNPCF. The DNA of the CDR3 is TGTGCCACCAGTGACCCAGGACAGAATCCCTGCTTC.

This clonotype was counted at least ten times. The chain couples TRBV29-1 to TRBJ2-1; perhaps D is TRBD1 or TRBD2 (5 bases each). The V gene lost 2 bases and the J gene lost 7 bases, with 15 bases spanning the gap. The CDR3 runs 14 residues. CDR1 and CDR2 from the germline V gene are SQVTM and ANQGSEA. The CDR3 sequence: CSVESWSGRNEQFF. The DNA for the CDR3 is TGCAGCGTTGAATCGTGGTCGGGGCGTAATGAGCAGTTCTTC.

The chain links TRBV6-6 to TRBJ2-1; D unresolved. This CDR3 is 12 amino acids long. The V end was cut by 0 bases, the J end by 10 bases, with 7 bases between. The germline gives CDR1 MNHNY, CDR2 SVGAGI (reference sequence). Written as DNA, the CDR3 is TGTGCCAGCAGTTACTCGTCCAGGGAGCAGTTCTTC. Translated, it gives CASSYSSREQFF.

Many counts were recorded for this clonotype. The chain uses TRBV15 and TRBJ2-3, with no clear D. Germline V gene data show CDR1 as LNHNV and CDR2 as YYDKDF (reference sequence). CDR3 length: 15 residues. V lost 0 bases and J 2 bases, leaving 9 bases between the germline ends. DNA for the CDR3: TGTGCCACCAGCAGAGATGTTGGCGCCACAGATACGCAGTATTTT. It yields the protein CATSRDVGATDTQYF.

This clonotype has ten or more counts. The genes are TRBV7-9 and TRBJ2-7, with TRBD1 as a possible D gene (6 bases). The CDR3 is 14 residues long. CDR1 and CDR2 from the germline V gene are SEHNR and FQNEAQ (reference sequence). V gave up 3 bases and J gave up 2 bases, with 11 bases separating them. CDR3 amino acids: CASSFPRQAYEQYF. The CDR3 DNA sequence: TGTGCCAGCAGCTTTCCGAGACAGGCCTACGAGCAGTACTTC.

In this sample, this clonotype turned up a few times. V gene TRBV7-8 combines with J gene TRBJ1-5; no firm D call. The length of the CDR3 is 11 residues. Trimming cost V 1 base and J 10 bases, with 5 bases left between them. Germline values: CDR1 SGHVS, CDR2 FQNEAQ. The CDR3 DNA sequence: TGTGCCAGCAGCTTAGGGGGTCCCCAGCATTTT. As protein: CASSLGGPQHF.

Only a few counts were recorded for this clonotype. The V call is TRBV18, the J call TRBJ1-2; D remains unclear. CDR1 is KGHSH, CDR2 LQKENI, per germline. V lost 3 bases, J lost 2 bases, and 7 bases lay in between. The CDR3 covers 13 residues. The CDR3 is CASSPTLNYGYTF. In DNA, the CDR3 is TGTGCCAGCTCACCGACATTGAACTATGGCTACACCTTC.

This clonotype was counted between two and nine times. The chain recombines TRBV2 with TRBJ1-2; possibly TRBD1 for D (5 bases). With 6 bases removed from V and 1 base from J, the gap between germline ends came to 12 bases. The CDR3 covers 14 residues. Per the germline V gene, CDR1 is SNHLY and CDR2 is FYNNEI. The CDR3 here is CASSLETDNYGYTF. DNA for the CDR3: TGTGCCAGCAGCCTCGAGACAGATAACTATGGCTACACCTTC.

This clonotype was recorded many times. The V call is TRBV28, the J call TRBJ2-7; no reliable D call. CDR1 is MDHEN, CDR2 SYDVKM, per germline. The V end was cut by 7 bases, the J end by 4 bases, with 20 bases between. The length of the CDR3 is 15 residues. The chain's CDR3 is CASTPRQLNRYEQYF. CDR3 nucleotide sequence: TGTGCCAGCACCCCCCGGCAGCTTAATAGGTACGAGCAGTACTTC.

This chain links TRBV6-1 with TRBJ2-4; 12 nucleotides align to TRBD2. The CDR3 length is 15 residues. The germline V gene encodes CDR1 MNHNS and CDR2 SASEGT. Germline trimming cut 4 bases from V and 7 bases from J; bases unmatched to any gene: 5. Here the CDR3 DNA reads TGTGCCAGCAGTGGAGGACTAGCGGGGATCAACATTCAGTACTTC. Translated, it gives CASSGGLAGINIQYF.

This clonotype was counted a few times. The V gene is TRBV20-1, the J gene TRBJ1-5; D is unclear. Germline-derived CDR1 and CDR2 are DFQATT and SNEGSKA (reference sequence). Trimming stripped 4 bases from V and 0 bases from J, with 7 bases between. The CDR3 runs to 13 residues. The CDR3: CSAIRHSNQPQHF. CDR3 nucleotides: TGCAGTGCTATACGTCATAGCAATCAGCCCCAGCATTTT.

As for this clonotype: This sequence may be a read error, since a much larger clone differs from it by one base. The chain employs TRBV7-9 and TRBJ2-3; the D gene is possibly TRBD1 (6 bases). The CDR3 loop spans 15 amino acids. Germline CDR1 SEHNR, CDR2 FQNEAQ (reference sequence). CDR3 sequence reads: CVSSKGETLTDTQYF. CDR3 bases: TGTGTCAGCAGCAAGGGGGAGACCCTCACAGATACGCAGTATTTT.

This clonotype was seen a handful of times. V and J are TRBV27 and TRBJ1-5; tentative D call: TRBD1 (6 bases). The V end lost 2 bases, the J end lost 3 bases, and 11 bases lay between the germline ends. The CDR3 has 15 amino acids. CDR1 is MNHEY, CDR2 SMNVEV, per germline (reference sequence). CDR3 loop: CASSLGGLDNQPQHF. CDR3 DNA sequence: TGTGCCAGCAGTTTAGGGGGGCTCGACAATCAGCCCCAGCATTTT.